The 16 T cell receptor beta chains in this list originate from one sample, sequenced in a study of CD8+ T cells in alopecia areata. Specified treatment: oral pan-JAK inhibitor, 5-10 mg twice daily. Extracted from the samples, RNA was reverse transcribed into cDNA to serve as the sequencing template. Using immunoSEQ multiplex PCR, the repertoire was profiled, and TCRdb retains in-frame clones only, with some absent. This sample has about 270,000 clones, with 50% to 75% found just once. Sequencing was performed on CD4+ T cells sorted from blood, taken between weeks 51 and 52, from a patient treated with tofacitinib. The origin of the receptors is a human donor with alopecia areata.

The rearrangement joins TRBV29-1 to TRBJ1-5; D is unresolved. The length of the CDR3 is 14 residues. Germline lookup yields CDR1 SQVTM and CDR2 ANQGSEA. Between the trimmed V and J ends, which lost 1 base and 3 bases, there was a span of 10 bases. The CDR3 protein is CSVEVGGINQPQHF. DNA for the CDR3: TGCAGCGTTGAAGTAGGCGGAATCAATCAGCCCCAGCATTTT.

This chain uses TRBV5-6 with TRBJ1-1; TRBD1 matches 9 bases. Germline CDR1 is SGHDT and CDR2 is YYEEEE. The junction had 11 bases not matched to a gene; V was cut back by 4 bases and J by 1 base. The CDR3 totals 17 residues. The CDR3 DNA follows: TGTGCCAGCAGCACGGACAGGGGCCCCTACTCGAACACTGAAGCTTTCTTT. Translating it yields CASSTDRGPYSNTEAFF.

For this clone: Different DNA sequences within this sample yield the same CDR3. J is TRBJ2-7 and V is TRBV5-4, with unresolved D. Germline-derived CDR1 and CDR2 are SGHNT and YYREEE (reference sequence). The CDR3 extends over 12 amino acids. V lost 1 base to trimming and J lost 3 bases, with 5 bases between them. CDR3 amino acids: CASSLRGYEQYF. The CDR3 bases are TGTGCCAGCAGCTTGCGCGGCTACGAGCAGTACTTC.

The J gene is TRBJ2-1, the V gene TRBV29-1; 13 bases line up with TRBD2. V was clipped by 2 bases and J by 10 bases; unmatched bases: 5. The CDR3 contains 14 residues. Germline V CDR1 and CDR2: SQVTM, ANQGSEA. CDR3 in DNA: TGCAGCGTTGAATATGTGACTAGCGGGGGGGAGCAGTTCTTC. Amino acids: CSVEYVTSGGEQFF.

The chain combines TRBV7-2 with TRBJ2-1; 15 positions match TRBD2. The CDR3 runs 16 residues. CDR1 and CDR2 from the germline V gene are SGHTA and FQGNSA. Germline trimming cut 5 bases from V and 8 bases from J; bases unmatched to any gene: 7. DNA of the CDR3: TGTGCCAGCAGCCAACCAGGACTAGCGGGGGGGCATGAGCAGTTCTTC. Protein product: CASSQPGLAGGHEQFF.

A remark on this clone: This same CDR3 is encoded by further DNA sequences in the sample. V usage is TRBV7-9 and J usage is TRBJ1-1, with TRBD1 identical over 7 bases. J lost 3 bases, V lost 3 bases, and 4 bases had no gene match. Germline V CDR1 and CDR2: SEHNR, FQNEAQ (reference sequence). The CDR3 runs to 14 residues. The DNA for the CDR3 is TGTGCCAGCAGCTTGCGACAGGGAGACACTGAAGCTTTCTTT. It encodes CASSLRQGDTEAFF. The full variable domain, its missing parts supplied by reference TRBV7-9 and TRBJ1-1, is DTGVSQNPRHKITKRGQNVTFRCDPISEHNRLYWYRQTLGQGPEFLTYFQNEAQLEKSRLLSDRFSAERPKGSFSTLEIQRTEQGDSAMYLCASSLRQGDTEAFFGQGTRLTVV.

The CDR3 reads CAWSAGQQYQETQYF. CDR3 DNA: TGTGCCTGGAGTGCGGGACAGCAGTACCAAGAGACCCAGTACTTC. The rearrangement uses TRBV30 and TRBJ2-5; TRBD1 matches at 7 bases. V dropped 1 base and J dropped 0; count of bases not matched to a gene: 5. The length of the CDR3 is 15 residues. The germline V gene has CDR1 GTSNPN and CDR2 SVGIG (reference sequence).

This clone was observed a few times. The CDR3 protein is CASSGLAGDAQYF. Written as DNA, the CDR3 is TGCGCCAGCAGCGGACTAGCGGGGGATGCGCAGTATTTT. The rearrangement joins TRBV4-3 to TRBJ2-3; 13 bases line up with TRBD2. V shed 5 bases, J shed 10 bases, and the junction held 3 bases outside the gene matches. From germline, CDR1 is LGHNA and CDR2 YSLEER. This CDR3 contains 13 residues.

This clone has at least ten counts. The chain is built from TRBV5-1 and TRBJ2-7; 9 bases agree with TRBD1. Germline V gives CDR1 SGHRS, CDR2 YFSETQ. Trimming removed 4 bases from V and 2 bases from J; junction bases left unmatched: 4. The CDR3 consists of 14 residues. This CDR3 reads CASSPDRGTYEQYF. The CDR3 nucleotides are TGCGCCAGCAGCCCCGACAGGGGGACCTACGAGCAGTACTTC.

Only one count was recorded for this clone. The chain links TRBV10-3 to TRBJ1-6, with D tentatively TRBD1 (6 bases). Per germline, CDR1 ENHRY and CDR2 SYGVKD. V lost 8 bases to trimming and J lost 7 bases, with 12 bases between them. The CDR3 is 13 amino acids. The CDR3: CAIGQGTNSPLHF. CDR3 coding DNA: TGTGCCATCGGGCAGGGGACCAATTCACCCCTCCACTTT.

The J gene is TRBJ2-7, the V gene TRBV28, with D tentatively TRBD1 (5 bases). V was cut by 6 bases and J by 3 bases, with 12 bases left in between. The CDR3 runs 13 residues. Germline values: CDR1 MDHEN, CDR2 SYDVKM. CDR3 sequence: CASRTPGLYEQYF. CDR3 coding DNA: TGTGCCAGCAGAACGCCAGGGCTCTACGAGCAGTACTTC.

CDR3 DNA sequence: TGTGCCAGCAGCTTAACTACGGGACCCCTCCACTTT. Its protein is CASSLTTGPLHF. This rearrangement joins TRBV7-9 to TRBJ1-6; D is uncertain. Germline CDR1 SEHNR, CDR2 FQNEAQ (reference sequence). The V gene lost 2 bases and the J gene lost 12 bases, with 8 bases spanning the gap. The CDR3 has 12 amino acids.

This clone is a singleton in its sample. The CDR3: CASSFRSYEQFF. DNA for the CDR3: TGTGCCAGCAGCTTTAGGTCCTATGAGCAGTTCTTC. The chain recombines TRBV7-2 with TRBJ2-1; D call uncertain. V lost 3 bases, J lost 8 bases, and 8 bases lay in between. CDR1 is SGHTA, CDR2 FQGNSA, per germline. The CDR3 extends over 12 amino acids.

This clone showed up just a few times. This rearrangement joins TRBV7-8 to TRBJ2-1, with TRBD1 identical over 9 bases. Germline V gives CDR1 SGHVS, CDR2 FQNEAQ. This CDR3 spans 14 amino acids. Germline trimming cut 5 bases from V and 7 bases from J; bases unmatched to any gene: 6. The CDR3 coding sequence is TGTGCCAGCAGCCGAAGGACAGGGGAGAATGAGCAGTTCTTC. Protein: CASSRRTGENEQFF.

The rearrangement links TRBV1 to TRBJ2-4; TRBD2 is taken as the D call from the table, unchecked against the DNA. TRBV1 is a known pseudogene. The CDR3 is 17 residues long. The CDR3 coding sequence is TGCACCAGCAGACGCCAAGCCCTCAGCGGTGGCCAAAACATTCAGTACTTC. Encoded protein: CTSRRQALSGGQNIQYF.

This clone was seen a few times. This chain joins TRBV5-4 and TRBJ2-1; 10 positions match TRBD2. In germline, CDR1 is SGHNT, CDR2 YYREEE (reference sequence). The CDR3 runs to 17 residues. The trim removed 0 bases at V and 3 bases at J, leaving 6 bases unmatched. CDR3 loop: CASSLDLAGVFYNEQFF. Here the CDR3 DNA reads TGTGCCAGCAGCTTGGACCTAGCGGGGGTGTTCTACAATGAGCAGTTCTTC.